This section outlines one TCR beta chain sequence together with its context. What it recognizes is unknown. This specimen comes from a study of Graves' ophthalmopathy and Graves' hyperthyroidism. Study-level background: Samples of peripheral blood were obtained at initial diagnosis, prior to treatment of any kind. Notes on the study in general: Clonotypes were expanded in thyroid at above 0.001 frequency, and most also appeared in blood.

Thyroid ultrasound, orbital computed tomography, TRAb, serum thyroxine and clinical symptoms formed the basis of diagnosis. The authors isolated PBMCs from around 9.8 ml of fresh peripheral blood. Transcripts of RNA were the source for amplifying TCR beta CDR3 regions. An opening RT-PCR round employed HTBI primers and preceded a second-round multiplex PCR. TCRdb passed the multiplex PCR reads through MiXCR, listing each CDR3 protein once. The sample shows around 600,000 distinct CDR3 sequences, under 50% of them seen only once. The sample comprised peripheral blood. The receptor's source is an adult man with Graves' ophthalmopathy.

The CDR3 DNA reads as TGCAGCGTTGCGGAGACAGGGGGCAACACTGAAGCTTTCTTT. It translates to CSVAETGGNTEAFF. This sequence joins TRBV29-1 and TRBJ1-1, with 10 bases aligning to TRBD1. This CDR3 contains 14 residues. CDR1 and CDR2 (germline): SQVTM, ANQGSEA. With V trimmed by 4 bases and J by 2 bases, 4 bases remained unmatched.